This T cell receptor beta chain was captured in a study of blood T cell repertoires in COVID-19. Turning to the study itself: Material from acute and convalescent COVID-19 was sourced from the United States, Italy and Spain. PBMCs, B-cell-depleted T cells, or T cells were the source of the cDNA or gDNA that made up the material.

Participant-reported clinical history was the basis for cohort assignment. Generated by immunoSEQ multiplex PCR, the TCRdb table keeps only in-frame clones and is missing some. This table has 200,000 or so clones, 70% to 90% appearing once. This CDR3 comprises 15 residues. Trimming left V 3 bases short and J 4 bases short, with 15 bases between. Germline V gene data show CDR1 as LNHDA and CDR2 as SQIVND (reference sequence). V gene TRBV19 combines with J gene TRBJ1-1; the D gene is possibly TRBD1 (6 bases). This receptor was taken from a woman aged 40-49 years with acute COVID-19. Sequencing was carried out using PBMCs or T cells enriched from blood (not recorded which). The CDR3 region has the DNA TGTGCCAGTAGTATTCAGGGGAGGGTGGCCACTGAAGCTTTCTTT. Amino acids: CASSIQGRVATEAFF.